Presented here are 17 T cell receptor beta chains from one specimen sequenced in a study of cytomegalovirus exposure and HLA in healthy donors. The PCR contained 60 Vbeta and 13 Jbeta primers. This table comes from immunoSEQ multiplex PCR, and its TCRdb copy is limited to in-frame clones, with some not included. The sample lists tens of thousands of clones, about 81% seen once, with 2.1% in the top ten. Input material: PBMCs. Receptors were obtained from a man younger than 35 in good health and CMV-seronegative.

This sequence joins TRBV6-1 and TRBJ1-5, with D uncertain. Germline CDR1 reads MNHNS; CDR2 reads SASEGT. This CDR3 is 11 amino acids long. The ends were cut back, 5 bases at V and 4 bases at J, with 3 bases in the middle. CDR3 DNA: TGTGCCAGCAGTCAAAATCAGCCCCAGCATTTT. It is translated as CASSQNQPQHF.

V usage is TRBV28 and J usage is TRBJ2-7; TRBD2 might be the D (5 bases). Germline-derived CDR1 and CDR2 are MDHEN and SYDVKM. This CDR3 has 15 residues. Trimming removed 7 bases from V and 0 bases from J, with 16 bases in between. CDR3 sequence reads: CASTAPGLHSYEQYF. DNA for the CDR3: TGTGCCAGCACAGCCCCAGGACTTCACTCCTACGAGCAGTACTTC.

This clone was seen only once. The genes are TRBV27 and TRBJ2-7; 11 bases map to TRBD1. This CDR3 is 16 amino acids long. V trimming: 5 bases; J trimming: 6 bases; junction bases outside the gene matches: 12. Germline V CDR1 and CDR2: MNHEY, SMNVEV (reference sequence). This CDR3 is CASSPTDRGQLSEQYF. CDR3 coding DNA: TGTGCCAGCAGTCCCACGGACAGGGGGCAACTCAGCGAGCAGTACTTC.

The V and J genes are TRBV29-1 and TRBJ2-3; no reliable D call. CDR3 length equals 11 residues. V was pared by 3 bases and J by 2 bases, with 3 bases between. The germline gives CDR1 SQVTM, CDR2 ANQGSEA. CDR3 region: CSVDLTDTQYF. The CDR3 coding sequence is TGCAGCGTTGATCTCACAGATACGCAGTATTTT.

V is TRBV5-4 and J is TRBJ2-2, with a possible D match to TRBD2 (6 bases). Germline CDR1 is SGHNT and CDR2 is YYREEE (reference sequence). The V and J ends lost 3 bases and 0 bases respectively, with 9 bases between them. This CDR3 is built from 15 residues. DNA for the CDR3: TGTGCCAGCAGCTCGGGACTTGCGAACACCGGGGAGCTGTTTTTT. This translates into CASSSGLANTGELFF.

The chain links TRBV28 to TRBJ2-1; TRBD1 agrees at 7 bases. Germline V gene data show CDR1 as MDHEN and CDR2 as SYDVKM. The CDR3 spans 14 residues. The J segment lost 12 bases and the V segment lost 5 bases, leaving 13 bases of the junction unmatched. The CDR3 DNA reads TGTGCCAGCAGTCTCTACATTACAGGGGCTGGGCAGTTCTTC. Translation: CASSLYITGAGQFF.

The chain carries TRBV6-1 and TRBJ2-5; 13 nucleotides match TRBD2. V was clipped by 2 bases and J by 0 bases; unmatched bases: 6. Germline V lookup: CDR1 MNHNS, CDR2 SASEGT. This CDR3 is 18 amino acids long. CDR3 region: CASSERTSGGPNQETQYF. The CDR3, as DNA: TGTGCCAGCAGTGAAAGGACTAGCGGGGGACCCAACCAAGAGACCCAGTACTTC.

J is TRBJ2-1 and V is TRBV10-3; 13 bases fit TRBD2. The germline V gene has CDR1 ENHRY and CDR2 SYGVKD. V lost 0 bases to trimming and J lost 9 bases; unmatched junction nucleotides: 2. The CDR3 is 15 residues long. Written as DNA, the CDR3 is TGTGCCATCAGTGAGTCCACTAGCGGGAGGGGTGAGCAGTTCTTC. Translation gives CAISESTSGRGEQFF.

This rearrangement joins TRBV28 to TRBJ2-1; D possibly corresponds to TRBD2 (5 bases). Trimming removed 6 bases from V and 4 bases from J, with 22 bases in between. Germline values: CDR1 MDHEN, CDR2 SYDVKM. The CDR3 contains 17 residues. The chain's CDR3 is CASSRRTASVRYNEQFF. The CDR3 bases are TGTGCCAGCAGCCGCCGGACTGCCTCCGTCCGATACAATGAGCAGTTCTTC.

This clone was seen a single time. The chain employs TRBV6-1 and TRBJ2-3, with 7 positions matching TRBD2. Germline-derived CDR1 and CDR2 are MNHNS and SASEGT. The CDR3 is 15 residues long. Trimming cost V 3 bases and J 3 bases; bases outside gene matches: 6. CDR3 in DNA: TGTGCCAGCAGTGAGCCTCCGCGGGGGACAGATACGCAGTATTTT. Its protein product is CASSEPPRGTDTQYF.

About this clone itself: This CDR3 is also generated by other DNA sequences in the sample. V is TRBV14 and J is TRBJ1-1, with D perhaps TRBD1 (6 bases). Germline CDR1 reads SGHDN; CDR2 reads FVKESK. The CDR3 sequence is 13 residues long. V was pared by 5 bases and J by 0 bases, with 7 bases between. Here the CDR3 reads CASSRGLNTEAFF. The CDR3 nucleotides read TGTGCCAGCAGCAGGGGGTTGAACACTGAAGCTTTCTTT.

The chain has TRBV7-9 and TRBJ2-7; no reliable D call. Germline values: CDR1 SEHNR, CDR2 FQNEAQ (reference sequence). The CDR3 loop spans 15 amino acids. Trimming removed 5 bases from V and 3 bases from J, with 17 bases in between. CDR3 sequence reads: CASSPPVRNYYEQYF. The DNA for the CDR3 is TGTGCCAGCAGCCCCCCGGTGCGCAACTACTACGAGCAGTACTTC.

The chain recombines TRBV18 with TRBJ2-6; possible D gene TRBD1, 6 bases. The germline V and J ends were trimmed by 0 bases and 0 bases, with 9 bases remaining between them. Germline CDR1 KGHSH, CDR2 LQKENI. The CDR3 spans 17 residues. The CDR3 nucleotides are TGTGCCAGCTCACCACCGAACAGGGTCTCTGGGGCCAACGTCCTGACTTTC. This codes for CASSPPNRVSGANVLTF.

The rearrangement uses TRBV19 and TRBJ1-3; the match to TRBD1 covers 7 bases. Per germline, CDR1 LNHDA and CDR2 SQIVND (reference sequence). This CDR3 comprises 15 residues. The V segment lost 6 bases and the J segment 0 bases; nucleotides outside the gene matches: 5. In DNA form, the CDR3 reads TGTGCCAGTAGCCACAGGGGCACCTCTGGAAACACCATATATTTT. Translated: CASSHRGTSGNTIYF.

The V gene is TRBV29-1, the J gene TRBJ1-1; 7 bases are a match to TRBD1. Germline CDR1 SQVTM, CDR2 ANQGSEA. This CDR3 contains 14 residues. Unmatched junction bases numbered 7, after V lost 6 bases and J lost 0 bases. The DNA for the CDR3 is TGCAGCGTGACAGGGTTGGGGATGAACACTGAAGCTTTCTTT. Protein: CSVTGLGMNTEAFF. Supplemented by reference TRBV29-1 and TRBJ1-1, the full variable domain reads SAVISQKPSRDICQRGTSLTIQCQVDSQVTMMFWYRQQPGQSLTLIATANQGSEATYESGFVIDKFPISRPNLTFSTLTVSNMSPEDSSIYLCSVTGLGMNTEAFFGQGTRLTVV.

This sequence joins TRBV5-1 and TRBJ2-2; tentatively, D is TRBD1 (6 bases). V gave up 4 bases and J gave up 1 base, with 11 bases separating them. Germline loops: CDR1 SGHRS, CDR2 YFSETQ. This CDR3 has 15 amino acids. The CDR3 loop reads CASSGGQLNTGELFF. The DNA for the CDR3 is TGCGCCAGCAGCGGCGGACAGCTGAACACCGGGGAGCTGTTTTTT.

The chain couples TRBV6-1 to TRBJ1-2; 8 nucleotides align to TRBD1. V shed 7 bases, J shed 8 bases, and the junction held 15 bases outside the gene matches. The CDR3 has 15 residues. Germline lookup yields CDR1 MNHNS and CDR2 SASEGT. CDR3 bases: TGTGCCAGCAATTCGTTGGGACAGGCGGGTGAAGGCTACACCTTC. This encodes CASNSLGQAGEGYTF.